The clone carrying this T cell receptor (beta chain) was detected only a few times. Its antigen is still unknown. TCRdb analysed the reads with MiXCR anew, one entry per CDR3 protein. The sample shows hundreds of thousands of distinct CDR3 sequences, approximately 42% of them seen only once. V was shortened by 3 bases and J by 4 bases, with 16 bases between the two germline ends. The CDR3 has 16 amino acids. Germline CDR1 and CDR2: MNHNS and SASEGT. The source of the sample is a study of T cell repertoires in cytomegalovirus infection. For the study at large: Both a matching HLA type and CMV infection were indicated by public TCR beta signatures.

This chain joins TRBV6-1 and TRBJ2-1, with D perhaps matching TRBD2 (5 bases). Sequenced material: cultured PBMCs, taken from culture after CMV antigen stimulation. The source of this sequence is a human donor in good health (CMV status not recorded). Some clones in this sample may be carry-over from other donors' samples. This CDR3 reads CASSDAGRGGYNEQFF. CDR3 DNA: TGTGCCAGCAGTGACGCCGGGCGAGGAGGATACAATGAGCAGTTCTTC.